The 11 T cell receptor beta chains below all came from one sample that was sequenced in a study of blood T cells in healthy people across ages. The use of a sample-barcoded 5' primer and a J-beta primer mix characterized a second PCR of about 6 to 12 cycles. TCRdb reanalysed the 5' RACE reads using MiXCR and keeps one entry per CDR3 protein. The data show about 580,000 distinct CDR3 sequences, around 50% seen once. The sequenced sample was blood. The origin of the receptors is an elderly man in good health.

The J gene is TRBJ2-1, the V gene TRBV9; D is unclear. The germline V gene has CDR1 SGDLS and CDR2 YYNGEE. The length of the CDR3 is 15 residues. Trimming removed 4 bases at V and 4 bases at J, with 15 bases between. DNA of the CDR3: TGTGCCAGCAGCCTTGGACCAGTGGAGTACAATGAGCAGTTCTTC. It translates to CASSLGPVEYNEQFF.

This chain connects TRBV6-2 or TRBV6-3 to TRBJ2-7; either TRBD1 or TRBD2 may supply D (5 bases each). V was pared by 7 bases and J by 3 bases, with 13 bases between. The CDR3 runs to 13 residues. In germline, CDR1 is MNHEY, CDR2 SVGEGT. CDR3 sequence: CASTRDRIYEQYF. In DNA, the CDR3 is TGTGCCAGCACCAGGGACCGAATCTACGAGCAGTACTTC.

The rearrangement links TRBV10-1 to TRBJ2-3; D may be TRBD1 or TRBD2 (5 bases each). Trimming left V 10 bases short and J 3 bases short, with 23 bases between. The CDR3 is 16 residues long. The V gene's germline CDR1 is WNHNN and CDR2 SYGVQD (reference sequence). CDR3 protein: CATARGETSETDTQYF. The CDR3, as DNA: TGCGCCACCGCACGGGGCGAGACAAGCGAAACAGATACGCAGTATTTT.

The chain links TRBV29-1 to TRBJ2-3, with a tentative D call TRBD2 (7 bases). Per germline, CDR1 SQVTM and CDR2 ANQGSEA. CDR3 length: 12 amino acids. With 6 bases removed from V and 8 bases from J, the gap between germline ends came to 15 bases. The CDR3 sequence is CSVAQAGATQYF. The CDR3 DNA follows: TGCAGCGTGGCCCAGGCGGGGGCTACGCAGTATTTT.

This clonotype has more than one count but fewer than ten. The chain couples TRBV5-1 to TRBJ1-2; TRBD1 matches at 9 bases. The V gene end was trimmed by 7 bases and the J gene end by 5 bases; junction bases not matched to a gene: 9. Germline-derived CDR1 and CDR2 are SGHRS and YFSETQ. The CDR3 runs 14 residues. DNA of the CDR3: TGCGCCAGCGCCAACTCCGGGACAGGGTATGGCTACACCTTC. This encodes CASANSGTGYGYTF.

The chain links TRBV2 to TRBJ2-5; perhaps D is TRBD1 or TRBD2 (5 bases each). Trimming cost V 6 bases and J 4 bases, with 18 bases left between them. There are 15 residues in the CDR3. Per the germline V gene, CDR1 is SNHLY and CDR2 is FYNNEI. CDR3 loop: CASSVGDLPGETQYF. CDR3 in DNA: TGTGCCAGCAGCGTCGGGGACCTACCGGGAGAGACCCAGTACTTC.

This chain's CDR3 is CASSLNRQGDEQYF. CDR3 bases: TGCGCCAGCAGCTTGAATCGCCAGGGGGACGAGCAGTACTTC. This rearrangement joins TRBV5-1 to TRBJ2-5; TRBD1 matches at 7 bases. The J call may be faulty, since TRBJ2-7 better matches the DNA end. From germline, CDR1 is SGHRS and CDR2 YFSETQ. The CDR3 extends over 14 amino acids.

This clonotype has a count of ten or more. CDR3 sequence: CASSLDPISYNSPLHF. In DNA, the CDR3 is TGTGCCAGCAGCCTGGACCCGATCTCCTATAATTCACCCCTCCACTTT. The chain links TRBV6-5 to TRBJ1-6, with D hard to call. Germline V lookup: CDR1 MNHEY, CDR2 SVGAGI. The V and J ends lost 6 bases and 0 bases respectively, with 12 bases between them. The CDR3 has 16 residues.

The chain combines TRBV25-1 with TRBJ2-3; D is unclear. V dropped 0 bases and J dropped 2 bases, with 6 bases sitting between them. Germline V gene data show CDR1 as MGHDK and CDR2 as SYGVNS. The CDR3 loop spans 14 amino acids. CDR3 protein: CASSEYGNTDTQYF. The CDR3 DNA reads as TGTGCCAGCAGTGAATATGGAAACACAGATACGCAGTATTTT.

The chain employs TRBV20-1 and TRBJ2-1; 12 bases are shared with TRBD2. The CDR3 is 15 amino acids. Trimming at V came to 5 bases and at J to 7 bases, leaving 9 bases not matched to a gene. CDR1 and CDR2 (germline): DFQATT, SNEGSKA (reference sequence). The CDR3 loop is CSAGGLAGPVNEQFF. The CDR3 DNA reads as TGCAGTGCTGGCGGACTAGCGGGACCAGTGAATGAGCAGTTCTTC.

CDR3 region: CSARPLDRVGYEQYF. The CDR3 bases are TGCAGTGCTAGACCGCTTGACAGGGTGGGCTACGAGCAGTACTTC. The rearrangement links TRBV20-1 to TRBJ2-7; 7 bases line up with TRBD1. J gave up 3 bases and V 2 bases, and 10 bases lay outside the gene matches. The CDR3 is 15 amino acids. From germline, CDR1 is DFQATT and CDR2 SNEGSKA (reference sequence).